Listed below are T cell receptor beta chains from one sample, sequenced in a study of shared clonotypes between healthy human individuals. Assay used: immunoSEQ multiplex PCR; TCRdb lists only in-frame clones, some missing. The top ten hold approximately 0.36% of the sample, which has about 2.4 million clones, roughly 93% seen once. Sequences were obtained from naive CD4+ T cells from PBMCs. These receptors originate from a man aged 18-30 years in good health. Some clones in this sample may be carry-over from other donors' samples. The CDR3 runs from the conserved cysteine through the conserved F or W. D genes are given only for firm matches. Clone size is given for some rows only: seen once, a few or many times, or a class if the clone is expanded.

>NA|TRBV4-1|NA|TRBJ2-1
TGCGCCAGCAGCCAAGATCTCGGGCTCCTTGAGCAGTTCTTC
CASSQDLGLLEQFF
>NA|TRBV2|NA|TRBJ1-5
TGTGCCAGCAGTGAATCCACGGCCAATCAGCCCCAGCATTTT
CASSESTANQPQHF
>NA|TRBV5-1|TRBD1|TRBJ1-1
TGCGCCAGCAGCTTGGAAGGAGGGGGCGCGTCCGCTTTCTTT
CASSLEGGGASAFF
>NA|TRBV10-1|TRBD2|TRBJ2-4
TGCGCCAGCAGTGAGTCTGAGATAGCGGGAACCAAAAACATTCAGTACTTC
CASSESEIAGTKNIQYF
>NA|TRBV27|TRBD2|TRBJ2-4
TGTGCCAGCAGTTCTCTAGCGGTACTCAACATTCAGTACTTC
CASSSLAVLNIQYF
>NA|TRBV2|TRBD2|TRBJ2-1
TGTGCCAGCAGTGGGGGGGGACGTCAGTTCTTC
CASSGGGRQFF
>NA|TRBV5-1|NA|TRBJ1-6
TGCGCCAGCAGCCCCGGGACGGGCAATTCGGATAATTCACCCCTCCACTTT
CASSPGTGNSDNSPLHF
>NA|TRBV10-2|NA|TRBJ1-2
TGCGCCAGCAGTGAGCATGCAGGGGTTAACTATGGCTACACCTTC
CASSEHAGVNYGYTF
>NA|TRBV28|NA|TRBJ2-1
TGTGCCAGCAGTTTAGCCTTACGGAATGAGCAGTTCTTC
CASSLALRNEQFF
>NA|TRBV19|NA|TRBJ1-1
TGTGCCAGTAGTTTACAGATGAACACTGAAGCTTTCTTT
CASSLQMNTEAFF
>NA|TRBV28|NA|TRBJ2-5
TGTGCCAGCAGTAGGGGCGAGACCCAGTACTTC
CASSRGETQYF
>NA|TRBV6-6|NA|TRBJ1-1
TGTGCCAGCAGTAGAGGGGGGACTGAAGCTTTCTTT
CASSRGGTEAFF
>NA|TRBV5-8|TRBD1|TRBJ1-1
TGTGCCAGCAGCGGGCAGACAGGGGGTTTAACTGAAGCTTTCTTT
CASSGQTGGLTEAFF
>NA|TRBV7-3|NA|TRBJ2-3
TGTGCCAGCAGCTCACAGGAGACAGATACGCAGTATTTT
CASSSQETDTQYF
>NA|TRBV18|TRBD2|TRBJ2-5
TGTGCCAGCTCACTTCAAATGACTAGCGGGAGTGGAGAGACCCAGTACTTC
CASSLQMTSGSGETQYF
>NA|TRBV4-3|NA|TRBJ2-7
TGCGCCAGCAGCCAACAGTCGACAGTACTACCCTACGAGCAGTACTTC
CASSQQSTVLPYEQYF
>once|TRBV28|NA|TRBJ1-5
TGTGCCAGCAGTAATACGCCCCGAGGGGTGCCCCTTTATAGCAATCAGCCCCAGCATTTT
CASSNTPRGVPLYSNQPQHF
>once|TRBV18|TRBD1|TRBJ2-6
TGTGCCAGCTCACGACAGGGGGCTACTGGGGCCAACGTCCTGACTTTC
CASSRQGATGANVLTF
>NA|TRBV7-6|NA|TRBJ2-7
TGTGCCAGCAGTCCACTCGGCGGGTCAACCTACGAGCAGTACTTC
CASSPLGGSTYEQYF
>once|TRBV14|TRBD2|TRBJ2-1
TGTGCCAGCAGCCCTAGCGGCTCCTACAATGAGCAGTTCTTC
CASSPSGSYNEQFF
>once|TRBV7-6|NA|TRBJ2-2
TGTGCCAGCAGCTCGACTACCGACACCGGGGAGCTGTTTTTT
CASSSTTDTGELFF
>NA|TRBV28|NA|TRBJ1-5
TGTGCCAGCAGTGCAATCTACAGTGGGTTTAGCAATCAGCCCCAGCATTTT
CASSAIYSGFSNQPQHF
>NA|TRBV5-1|TRBD1|TRBJ2-1
TGCGCCAGCAGCCCACAGGGGGCGGATGAGCAGTTCTTC
CASSPQGADEQFF
>NA|TRBV9|NA|TRBJ2-5
TGTGCCAGCTCCCAACGGGCCCAAGAGACCCAGTACTTC
CASSQRAQETQYF
>NA|TRBV15|TRBD1|TRBJ1-4
TGTGCCACCAGCAGAACAGGTTTGGGGACAGGGGTCGAAAAACTGTTTTTT
CATSRTGLGTGVEKLFF
>NA|TRBV9|NA|TRBJ2-1
TGTGCCAGCAGCAACCGCGGCAATGAGCAGTTCTTC
CASSNRGNEQFF
>NA|TRBV9|NA|TRBJ1-2
TGTGCCAGCAGCGTACTCGGCAACTATGGCTACACCTTC
CASSVLGNYGYTF
>NA|TRBV15|TRBD1|TRBJ2-1
TGTGCCACCAGCAGAGGGGGGCCGAGGGGGCGAGAGCAGTTCTTC
CATSRGGPRGREQFF
>NA|TRBV28|NA|TRBJ2-7
TGTGCCAGCGTAGAAAACAGGGTTCCATACGAGCAGTACTTC
CASVENRVPYEQYF
>NA|TRBV7-9|NA|TRBJ2-1
TGTGCCAGCAGCTTAGTTGGCCGCAATGAGCAGTTCTTC
CASSLVGRNEQFF
>NA|TRBV7-9|TRBD1|TRBJ2-7
TGTGCCAGCAGCGGACAGGGGGGAGCCTACGAGCAGTACTTC
CASSGQGGAYEQYF
>few|TRBV30|TRBD1|TRBJ1-1
TGTGCCTGGGAATCAGGGGGGAACACTGAAGCTTTCTTT
CAWESGGNTEAFF
>NA|TRBV19|TRBD1|TRBJ2-5
TGTGCCAGTAGAACAGGGGGTGACTACCAAGAGACCCAGTACTTC
CASRTGGDYQETQYF
>NA|TRBV28|TRBD1|TRBJ1-1
TGTGCCAGCAGTTTGACAGGGCGAGAAGCTTTCTTT
CASSLTGREAFF
>NA|TRBV6-1|NA|TRBJ2-5
TGTGCCAGCAGTTCCGTGGGTCTGACCCAGTACTTC
CASSSVGLTQYF
>once|TRBV5-4|NA|TRBJ1-2
TGTGCCAGCAGCTTGGGGACACTTCGTCATGGCTACACCTTC
CASSLGTLRHGYTF
>NA|TRBV9|TRBD2|TRBJ2-1
TGTGCCAGCAGCGTAGTGGCTAGCGGGTTGAACTACAATGAGCAGTTCTTC
CASSVVASGLNYNEQFF
>NA|TRBV2|TRBD1|TRBJ1-1
TGTGCCAGCAGTAGACAGGGGGCGAGAGAAGCTTTCTTT
CASSRQGAREAFF
>NA|TRBV25-1|NA|TRBJ2-2
TGTGCCAGCATTGAGAATTCCCACAGGGAACCCACCGGGGAGCTGTTTTTT
CASIENSHREPTGELFF
>NA|TRBV25-1|NA|TRBJ2-7
TGTGCCAGCAGTGAATATTACGAGCAGTACTTC
CASSEYYEQYF
>NA|TRBV4-3|TRBD2|TRBJ2-3
TGCGCCAGCAGCCAAGAGATAGCGGGAGTCGCAGATACGCAGTATTTT
CASSQEIAGVADTQYF
>NA|TRBV2|NA|TRBJ2-5
TGTGCCAGCAGCCCCCTCGCCCAAGAGACCCAGTACTTC
CASSPLAQETQYF
>NA|TRBV5-4|TRBD1|TRBJ2-3
TGTGCCAGCACGCGGGACAGGGGACCTAGCACAGATACGCAGTATTTT
CASTRDRGPSTDTQYF
>NA|TRBV19|NA|TRBJ2-2
TGTGCCAGTAGTTTGGAGGAGGCTGGCACCGGGGAGCTGTTTTTT
CASSLEEAGTGELFF
>NA|TRBV7-2|TRBD2|TRBJ2-3
TGTGCCAGCAGCTCAAGACTAGCGGGAGGGGGGGATACGCAGTATTTT
CASSSRLAGGGDTQYF
>NA|TRBV28|NA|TRBJ1-5
TGTGCCAGCAGGGGCCAGGGCGGGAGTCAGCCCCAGCATTTT
CASRGQGGSQPQHF
>NA|TRBV29-1|NA|TRBJ2-1
TGCAGCGTTGAGTTTTCTCGGAACAATGAGCAGTTCTTC
CSVEFSRNNEQFF
>once|TRBV27|NA|TRBJ2-7
TGTGCCAGCAGAGGGACTGCGGGTTGGCAGTACTTC
CASRGTAGWQYF